This TCR beta chain was obtained from a study of blood T cell repertoires in COVID-19. On the study more broadly: COVID-19 samples collected from the United States, Italy and Spain covered acute and convalescent phases. The cDNA or gDNA used as material had been derived from T cells, B-cell-depleted T cells, or PBMCs.

CDR1 is LNHDA and CDR2 is SQIVND in the germline V gene (reference sequence). CDR3 length equals 15 residues. V trimming: 3 bases; J trimming: 3 bases; junction bases outside the gene matches: 6. In the original analysis: Amplified reference gene primers provided the basis for estimating nucleated cell counts. Repertoires were generated with immunoSEQ multiplex PCR, while TCRdb's copy carries only in-frame clones and drops some. V and J calls and clone size are as listed in that table; D and trimming were resolved from the DNA. The sample yields 76,000 or so clones, roughly 85% seen once. The sequence was collected from a man aged 30-40 years with acute or convalescent COVID-19. Sequenced input: peripheral blood. This chain connects TRBV19 to TRBJ2-7, with TRBD2 identical over 9 bases. The CDR3 loop is CASSMAGGPGYEQYF. CDR3 nucleotide sequence: TGTGCCAGTAGTATGGCGGGAGGGCCCGGCTACGAGCAGTACTTC.